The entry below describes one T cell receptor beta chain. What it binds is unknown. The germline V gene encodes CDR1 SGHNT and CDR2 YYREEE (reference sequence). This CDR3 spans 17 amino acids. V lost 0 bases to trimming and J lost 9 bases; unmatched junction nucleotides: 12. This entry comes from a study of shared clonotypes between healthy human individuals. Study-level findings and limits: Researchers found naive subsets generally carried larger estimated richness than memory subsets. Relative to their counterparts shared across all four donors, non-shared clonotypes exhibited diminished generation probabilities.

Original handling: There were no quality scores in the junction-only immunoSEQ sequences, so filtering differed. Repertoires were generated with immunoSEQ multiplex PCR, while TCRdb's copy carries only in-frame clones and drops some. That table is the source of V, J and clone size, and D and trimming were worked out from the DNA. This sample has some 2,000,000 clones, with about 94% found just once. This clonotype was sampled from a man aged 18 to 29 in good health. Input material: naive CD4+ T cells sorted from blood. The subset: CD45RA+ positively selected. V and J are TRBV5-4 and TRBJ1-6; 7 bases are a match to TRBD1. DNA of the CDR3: TGTGCCAGCAGCTTGGATCGCAGGGGGTCCCTTCTTTCACCCCTCCACTTT. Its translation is CASSLDRRGSLLSPLHF.